The 12 T cell receptor beta chains in this list originate from one sample, sequenced in a study of tumor-infiltrating lymphocytes in primary liver carcinoma. DNA and RNA were both co-extracted from approximately 20-30 mg of bulk tissue that had not been sorted. TCR beta cDNA was made from roughly 450 ng total RNA with a constant-region primer. Generation of the TCR beta libraries relied on three nested multiplex PCR rounds using slightly modified ARM-PCR. It was with TRBV1-TRBV30 forward primers and a C-beta reverse primer that the first two PCR rounds were run, at around 11 cycles each. TCRdb re-called the multiplex PCR reads with MiXCR, one entry per CDR3 protein. The table includes 90,000 to 150,000 distinct CDR3 sequences, around 70% detected once. Material: tumor-adjacent normal liver tissue. Source of these receptors: a woman aged 55-70 years with primary liver carcinoma and hepatitis B virus infection.

The rearrangement uses TRBV29-1 and TRBJ1-2; possible D gene TRBD1, 6 bases. Trimming took 3 bases from V and 8 from J, leaving 22 bases between them. Per germline, CDR1 SQVTM and CDR2 ANQGSEA. The CDR3 sequence is 15 residues long. CDR3 residues: CSVDLGAVGAGGYTF. CDR3 DNA sequence: TGCAGCGTTGATCTGGGGGCAGTAGGGGCCGGGGGCTACACCTTC.

About this clonotype itself: One end of the junction varies from germline; a read error may be responsible. The genes are TRBV11-2 and TRBJ2-1; D gene uncertain. This CDR3 contains 13 residues. CDR1 and CDR2 (germline): SGHAT, FQNNGV. The CDR3 sequence is CASSLLQSNEQSF. In DNA, the CDR3 is TGTGCCAGCAGCTTATTGCAGAGCAATGAACAATCCTTC.

Comment on this clonotype: A read error may explain this, as a much larger clone is one base away. The CDR3 does not end in the conserved phenylalanine or tryptophan, so this is likely a read error. The V gene is TRBV5-1, the J gene TRBJ2-5, with TRBD2 matching over 13 bases. V lost 4 bases, J lost 5 bases, and 2 bases stayed unmatched. The V gene's germline CDR1 is SGHRS and CDR2 YFSETQ. There are 14 residues in the CDR3. Here the CDR3 reads CASSPTSGRETQYL. For the CDR3, the DNA is TGCGCCAGCAGCCCGACTAGCGGGAGGGAGACCCAGTACCTC.

On this clonotype itself: This is likely a read error, given that the CDR3 carries no conserved phenylalanine or tryptophan at its end. The chain links TRBV7-9 to TRBJ2-7; the match to TRBD2 covers 15 bases. V was clipped by 4 bases and J by 9 bases; unmatched bases: 10. The CDR3 runs 16 residues. Germline V lookup: CDR1 SEHNR, CDR2 FQNEAQ (reference sequence). The CDR3 spells CASSSPRTSGRARQYI. CDR3 DNA: TGTGCCAGCAGCTCTCCCCGGACTAGCGGGAGGGCCCGGCAGTACATT.

This clonotype was counted a few times. A much larger clone lies a single base off, so this may be a read error. This sequence joins TRBV7-8 and TRBJ2-7; possibly TRBD2 for D (5 bases). Germline assignment: CDR1 SGHVS and CDR2 FQNEAQ. The CDR3 contains 15 residues. CDR3 coding DNA: TGTGTCAGCAGCCGTACCCGGGCGCGGGTAGACGAGCAGTACTTC. Amino acid sequence: CVSSRTRARVDEQYF.

Remarks on this clonotype: The junction differs from germline at one of its ends, possibly a read error. V gene TRBV11-2 combines with J gene TRBJ2-5; 8 nucleotides match TRBD2. This CDR3 spans 16 amino acids. Germline V gene lookup returns CDR1 SGHAT and CDR2 FQNNGV. Here the CDR3 reads CASSYSRGSGKESQYF. CDR3 DNA sequence: TGTGCCAGCAGCTACTCTCGTGGTAGCGGGAAAGAGAGCCAGTACTTC.

Notes on this clonotype: The CDR3 ends on some other residue instead of the conserved phenylalanine or tryptophan, so this is likely a read error. The chain has TRBV6-2 or TRBV6-3 and TRBJ2-7; D is perhaps TRBD2 (5 bases). The V end was cut by 4 bases, the J end by 4 bases, with 11 bases between. Looked up from germline, CDR1 is MNHEY and CDR2 is SVGEGT. The CDR3 contains 13 residues. The CDR3 nucleotides read TGTGCCAGCAGTTGCCTGCGGGCGTACGAGCAGTACTTA. Its protein product is CASSCLRAYEQYL.

A word on this clonotype: At one end, the junction sequence differs from germline, possibly due to a read error. The genes are TRBV6-6 and TRBJ2-7; TRBD1 agrees at 9 bases. This CDR3 is 15 amino acids long. The germline V gene has CDR1 MNHNY and CDR2 SVGAGI (reference sequence). The CDR3 reads CASSGRDRAFYEQYF. The CDR3 nucleotides read TGCGCCAGCAGTGGGCGGGACAGGGCATTCTACGAGCAGTACTTC.

This clonotype was counted once. One end of the junction varies from germline; a read error may be responsible. This chain joins TRBV12-3 or TRBV12-4 and TRBJ2-1; 9 bases match TRBD2. The CDR3 sequence is 15 residues long. The CDR3 loop reads CASSLSGSSYNEQFF. The CDR3 bases are TGTGCCAGCAGTCTTAGCGGGAGCTCATACAATGAGCAGTTCTTT.

As for this clonotype: The final CDR3 position lacks the conserved phenylalanine or tryptophan, pointing to a likely read error. The DNA is left out, because the CDR3 cannot be placed on it with certainty; the CDR3 is given as TCRdb lists it. The chain links TRBV11-2 to TRBJ1-4; no DNA check was done on the table's D call, TRBD1. Per germline, CDR1 SGHAT and CDR2 FQNNGV. Counting both end residues, the CDR3 totals 13 amino acids. CDR3 in amino acids: CAISRGDREKLLL.

On this clonotype: One end of the junction is discordant with germline, which a read error may explain. The chain combines TRBV11-2 with TRBJ2-7, with D possibly matching TRBD2 (5 bases). This CDR3 contains 15 residues. The germline gives CDR1 SGHAT, CDR2 FQNNGV. Here the CDR3 DNA reads TGTGCCGGCAGCTTTAATCGGGGAATCTCTTACGAGCAGTACTTC. It yields the protein CAGSFNRGISYEQYF.

As for this clonotype: Likely a read error: the CDR3 ends without its conserved phenylalanine or tryptophan. The chain joins TRBV6-5 to TRBJ2-3; possibly TRBD2 for D (6 bases). V lost 7 bases to trimming and J lost 1 base, with 12 bases between them. This CDR3 region has 14 residues. Germline CDR1 reads MNHEY; CDR2 reads SVGAGI. This CDR3 is CASKSKRGTDTQYL. The CDR3 region has the DNA TGTGCCAGCAAGTCAAAGCGGGGCACAGATACGCAGTATTTA.